This T cell receptor beta chain comes out of a study of beta chain features in type 1 diabetes. Whole-study context: When patients were set against healthy donors, age, gender and cell yields were similar. General study results and limits: Patients with Type 1 diabetes showed moderately but significantly shorter TCRB CDR3s in all four CD4+ subsets.

This clone was found a few times. Its specificity is not known. The V gene end was trimmed by 4 bases and the J gene end by 6 bases; junction bases not matched to a gene: 9. CDR1 SGHNT and CDR2 YYREEE come from the germline V gene (reference sequence). This CDR3 contains 15 residues. cDNA synthesis used the whole RNA isolate, giving expressed TCRB sequences. The table came from immunoSEQ multiplex PCR; TCRdb's copy has only in-frame clones and leaves some out. The sample includes about 320,000 clones, roughly 15% of them seen just once. The specimen sequenced was central memory CD4+ T cells from blood. The origin of this receptor is a man aged 25 to 40 in good health. The rearrangement joins TRBV5-4 to TRBJ2-1; TRBD1 matches at 8 bases. CDR3 sequence (DNA): TGTGCCAGCAGCCGGGGACAGGTGGCGATCAATGAGCAGTTCTTC. This sequence encodes CASSRGQVAINEQFF.